This T cell receptor (beta chain) was documented in a study of blood T cell repertoires in COVID-19. Germline assignment: CDR1 SQVTM and CDR2 ANQGSEA. The CDR3 spans 15 residues. V shed 6 bases, J shed 7 bases, and the junction held 14 bases outside the gene matches. Here immunoSEQ multiplex PCR was the method, and the copy in TCRdb shows in-frame clones only, minus some. The top ten hold about 3.2% of the sample, which has tens of thousands of clones, approximately 86% seen once. The receptor was derived from a man between 50 and 59 years old with active COVID-19. The source material was peripheral blood. The chain links TRBV29-1 to TRBJ1-4; 7 positions agree with TRBD1. The DNA of the CDR3 is TGCAGCGTCGTCTTACGCGGGACAGTCGGTGAAAAACTGTTTTTT. As protein: CSVVLRGTVGEKLFF.